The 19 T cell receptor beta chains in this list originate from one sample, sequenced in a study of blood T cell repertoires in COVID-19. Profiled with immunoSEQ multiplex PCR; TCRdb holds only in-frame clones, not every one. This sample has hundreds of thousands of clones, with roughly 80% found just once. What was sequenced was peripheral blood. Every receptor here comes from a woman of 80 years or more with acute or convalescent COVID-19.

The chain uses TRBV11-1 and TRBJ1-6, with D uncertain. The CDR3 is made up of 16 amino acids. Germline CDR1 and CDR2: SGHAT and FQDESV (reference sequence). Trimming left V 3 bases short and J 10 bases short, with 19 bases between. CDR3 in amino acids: CASSFRGRGIGSPLHF. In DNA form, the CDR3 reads TGTGCCAGCAGCTTTAGAGGAAGAGGAATTGGATCACCCCTCCACTTT.

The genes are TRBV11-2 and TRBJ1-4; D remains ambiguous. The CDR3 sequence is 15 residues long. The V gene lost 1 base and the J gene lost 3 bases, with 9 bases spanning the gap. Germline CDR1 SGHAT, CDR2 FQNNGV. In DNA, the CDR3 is TGTGCCAGCAGCTTAGGCGGGTTTGCTAATGAAAAACTGTTTTTT. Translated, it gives CASSLGGFANEKLFF.

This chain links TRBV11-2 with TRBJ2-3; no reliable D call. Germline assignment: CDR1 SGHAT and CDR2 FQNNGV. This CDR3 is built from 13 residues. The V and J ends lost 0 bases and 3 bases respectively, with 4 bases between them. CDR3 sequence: CASSLDQTDTQYF. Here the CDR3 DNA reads TGTGCCAGCAGCTTAGATCAGACAGATACGCAGTATTTT.

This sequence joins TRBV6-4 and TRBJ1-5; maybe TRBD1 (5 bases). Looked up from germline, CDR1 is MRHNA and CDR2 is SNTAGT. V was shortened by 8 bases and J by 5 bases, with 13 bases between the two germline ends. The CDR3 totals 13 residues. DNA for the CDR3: TGTGCCAGCGGCAGGGAGGTGGATCAGCCCCAGCATTTT. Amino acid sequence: CASGREVDQPQHF.

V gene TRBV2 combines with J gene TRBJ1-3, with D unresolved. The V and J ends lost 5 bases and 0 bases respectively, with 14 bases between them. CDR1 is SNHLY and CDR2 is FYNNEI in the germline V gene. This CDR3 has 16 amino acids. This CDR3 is CASSLNDIRSGNTIYF. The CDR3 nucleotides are TGTGCCAGCAGTCTCAACGACATTCGCTCTGGAAACACCATATATTTT.

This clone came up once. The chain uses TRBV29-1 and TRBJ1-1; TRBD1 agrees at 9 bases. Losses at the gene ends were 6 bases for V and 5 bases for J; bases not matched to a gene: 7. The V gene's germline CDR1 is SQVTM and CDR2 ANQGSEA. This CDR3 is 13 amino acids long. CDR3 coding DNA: TGCAGCGTAACGACAGGGGGGGAGACTGAAGCTTTCTTT. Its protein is CSVTTGGETEAFF.

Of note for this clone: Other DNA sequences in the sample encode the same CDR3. The CDR3 here is CASSLGTGGNTEAFF. CDR3 nucleotide sequence: TGTGCCAGCTCACTCGGGACAGGGGGCAACACTGAAGCTTTCTTT. The J gene is TRBJ1-1, the V gene TRBV18; 12 bases align to TRBD1. The germline V gene has CDR1 KGHSH and CDR2 LQKENI. Trimming took 4 bases from V and 2 from J; bases not matched to a gene: 2. The CDR3 has 15 residues.

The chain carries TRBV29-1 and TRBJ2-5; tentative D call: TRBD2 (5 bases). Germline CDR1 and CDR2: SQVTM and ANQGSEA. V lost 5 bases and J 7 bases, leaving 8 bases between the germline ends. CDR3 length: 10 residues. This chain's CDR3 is CSVFLATQYF. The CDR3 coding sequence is TGCAGCGTTTTCCTAGCGACCCAGTACTTC.

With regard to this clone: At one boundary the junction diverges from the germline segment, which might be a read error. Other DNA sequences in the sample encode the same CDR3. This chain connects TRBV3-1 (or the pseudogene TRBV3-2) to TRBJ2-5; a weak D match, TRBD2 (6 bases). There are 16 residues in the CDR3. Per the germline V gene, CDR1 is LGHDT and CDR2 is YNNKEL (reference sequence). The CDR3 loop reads CASSQSAPGVQETQYF. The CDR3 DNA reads TGTGCTAGCAGCCAAAGTGCCCCGGGGGTACAAGAGACCCAGTACTTC.

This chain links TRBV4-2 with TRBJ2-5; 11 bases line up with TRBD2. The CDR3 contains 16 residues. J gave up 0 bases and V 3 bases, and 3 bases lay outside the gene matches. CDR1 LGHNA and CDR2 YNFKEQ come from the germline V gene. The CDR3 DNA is TGTGCCAGCAGCCACTATAGCGGGGGGGACCAAGAGACCCAGTACTTC. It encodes CASSHYSGGDQETQYF.

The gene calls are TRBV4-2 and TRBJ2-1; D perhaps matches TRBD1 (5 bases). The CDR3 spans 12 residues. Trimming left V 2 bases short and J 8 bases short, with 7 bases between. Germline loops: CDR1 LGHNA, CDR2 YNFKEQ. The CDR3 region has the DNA TGTGCCAGCAGCCAACCCAGGGATGAGCAGTTCTTC. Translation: CASSQPRDEQFF.

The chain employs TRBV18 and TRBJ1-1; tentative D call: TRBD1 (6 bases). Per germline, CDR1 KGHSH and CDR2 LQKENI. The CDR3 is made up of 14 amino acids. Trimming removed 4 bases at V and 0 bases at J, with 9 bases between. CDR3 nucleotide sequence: TGTGCCAGCTCACTCCAGGGGATGAACACTGAAGCTTTCTTT. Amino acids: CASSLQGMNTEAFF.

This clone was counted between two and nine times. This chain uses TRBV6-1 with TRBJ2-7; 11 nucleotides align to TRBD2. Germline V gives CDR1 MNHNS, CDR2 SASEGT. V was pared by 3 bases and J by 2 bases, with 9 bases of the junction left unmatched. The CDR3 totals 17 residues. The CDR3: CASSEGPGTSGPYEQYF. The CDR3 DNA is TGTGCCAGCAGTGAGGGACCCGGGACTAGCGGCCCCTACGAGCAGTACTTC.

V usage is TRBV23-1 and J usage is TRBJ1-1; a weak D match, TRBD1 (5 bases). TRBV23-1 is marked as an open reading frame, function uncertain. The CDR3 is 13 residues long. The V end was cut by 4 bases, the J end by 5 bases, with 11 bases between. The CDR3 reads CASSRWGETEAFF. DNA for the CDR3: TGCGCCAGCAGTCGATGGGGGGAAACTGAAGCTTTCTTT.

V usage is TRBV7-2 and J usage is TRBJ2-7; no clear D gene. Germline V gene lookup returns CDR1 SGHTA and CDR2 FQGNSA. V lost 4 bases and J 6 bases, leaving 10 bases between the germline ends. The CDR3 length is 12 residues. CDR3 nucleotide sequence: TGTGCCAGCAGCTCCATCCCCGGCGAGCAGTACTTC. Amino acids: CASSSIPGEQYF.

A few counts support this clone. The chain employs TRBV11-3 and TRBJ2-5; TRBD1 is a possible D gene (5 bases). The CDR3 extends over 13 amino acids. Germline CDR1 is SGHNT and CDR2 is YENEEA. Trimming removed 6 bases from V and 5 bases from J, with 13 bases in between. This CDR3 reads CASRQVSSETQYF. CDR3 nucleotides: TGTGCCAGCAGACAGGTTTCAAGTGAGACCCAGTACTTC.

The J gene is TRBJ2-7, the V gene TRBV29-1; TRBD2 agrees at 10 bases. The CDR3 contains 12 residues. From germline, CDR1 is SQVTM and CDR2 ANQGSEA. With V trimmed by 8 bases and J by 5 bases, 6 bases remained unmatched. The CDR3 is CSIASGSDEQYF. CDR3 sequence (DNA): TGCAGCATTGCTAGCGGGAGCGACGAGCAGTACTTC.

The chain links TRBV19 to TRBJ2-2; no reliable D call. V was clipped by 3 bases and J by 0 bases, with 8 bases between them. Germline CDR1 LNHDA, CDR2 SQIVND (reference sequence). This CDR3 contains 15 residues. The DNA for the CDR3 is TGTGCCAGTAGTATTCCCCCAGCGAACACCGGGGAGCTGTTTTTT. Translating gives CASSIPPANTGELFF. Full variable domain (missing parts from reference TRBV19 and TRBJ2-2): DGGITQSPKYLFRKEGQNVTLSCEQNLNHDAMYWYRQDPGQGLRLIYYSQIVNDFQKGDIAEGYSVSREKKESFPLTVTSAQKNPTAFYLCASSIPPANTGELFFGEGSRLTVL.

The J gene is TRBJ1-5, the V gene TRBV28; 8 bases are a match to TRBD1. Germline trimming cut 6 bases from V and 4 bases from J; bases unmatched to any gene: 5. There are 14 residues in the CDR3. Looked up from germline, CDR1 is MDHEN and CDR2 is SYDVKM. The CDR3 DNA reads TGTGCCAGCAGCGGACAGGGAGGGAATCAGCCCCAGCATTTT. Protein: CASSGQGGNQPQHF.